One T cell receptor (beta chain) is described in this entry. The sample is drawn from a study of blood T cell repertoires in COVID-19. As for the study in general: Donors in the United States, Italy and Spain gave samples during acute or convalescent COVID-19. T cells, B-cell-depleted T cells, or PBMCs provided the cDNA or gDNA that served as material.

In the original workflow: Reference gene primers were amplified, and this amplification served to estimate nucleated cell counts. The repertoire was sequenced with immunoSEQ multiplex PCR; TCRdb's copy has only in-frame clones and lacks some. The V and J calls and the clone size are those of that table, but D and trimming were determined from the DNA. Among approximately 220,000 clones listed, around 80% were seen once. The V gene's germline CDR1 is SGHRS and CDR2 YFSETQ. The V and J ends lost 4 bases and 3 bases respectively, with 10 bases between them. The CDR3 contains 13 residues. Sequenced input: peripheral blood. The source of this sequence is a woman older than 75 with acute or convalescent COVID-19. The chain recombines TRBV5-1 with TRBJ1-1; the D gene is possibly TRBD1 (5 bases). CDR3 protein: CASSETVDTEAFF. CDR3 in DNA: TGCGCCAGCAGCGAGACAGTTGACACTGAAGCTTTCTTT.